This paragraph covers one TCR beta chain sequence. These data belong to a study of cytomegalovirus exposure and HLA in healthy donors. The repertoire was sequenced with immunoSEQ multiplex PCR; TCRdb's copy has only in-frame clones and lacks some. Among roughly 98,000 clones listed, around 85% were seen once. The CDR3 totals 12 residues. The junction had 3 bases not matched to a gene; V was cut back by 10 bases and J by 1 base. The germline CDR1 and CDR2 sequences are LNHDA and SQIVND (reference sequence). Sequencing used PBMCs. This clonotype originated in a woman under 40 in good health and CMV-seronegative. This chain joins TRBV19 and TRBJ2-7; 8 bases are shared with TRBD2. Here the CDR3 DNA reads TGTGCCACTACTAGCGGTTCCTACGAGCAGTACTTC. It encodes CATTSGSYEQYF.